What follows describes a single TCR beta chain. Here immunoSEQ multiplex PCR was the method, and the copy in TCRdb shows in-frame clones only, minus some. This repertoire shows over 200,000 clones, around 82% found once; its top ten account for roughly 8.6%. This entry is derived from a study of blood T cell repertoires in COVID-19. At the level of the study: Sample material is recorded as cDNA or gDNA derived from T cells, B-cell-depleted T cells, or PBMCs.

The CDR3 spans 14 residues. V lost 1 base, J lost 6 bases, and 13 bases lay in between. CDR1 is GTSNPN and CDR2 is SVGIG in the germline V gene (reference sequence). This clonotype was sampled from a man aged 40-49 years with active or convalescent COVID-19. Sequenced input: peripheral blood. This rearrangement joins TRBV30 to TRBJ1-5, with D unclear. CDR3 DNA: TGTGCCTGGAGTGATCCCAGGAGGGTTCAGCCCCAGCATTTT. It codes for CAWSDPRRVQPQHF.